This entry features one TCR beta chain sequence. Its specificity is not known. V lost 1 base, J lost 9 bases, and 13 bases stayed unmatched. The germline V gene encodes CDR1 LGHDT and CDR2 YNNKEL (reference sequence). CDR3 length: 16 amino acids. 5'RACE template switching generated TCR cDNA, adding a universal primer site and UMIs. TCRdb recomputed calls from the 5' RACE reads with MiXCR, one row per CDR3 protein. The sample has about 630,000 distinct CDR3 sequences; around an eighth are singletons. This record comes from a study of T cells after yellow fever vaccination. The study's findings and limits: The secondary response was weaker, and its peak arrived faster, on day 5 versus 15. Reappearance after the booster was seen for most primary-vaccination clones, at roughly 96% CD4 and 88% CD8.

The chain recombines TRBV3-1 with TRBJ2-3, with 7 bases fitting TRBD2. The specimen was PBMCs, collected on the day of the yellow fever booster vaccination. This sequence was found in a man aged 25 to 40 who received the YFV17D yellow fever vaccine. CDR3 DNA: TGTGCCAGCAGCCAAGGTGCAGCGGGAATCCCCGGGACGCAGTATTTT. It codes for CASSQGAAGIPGTQYF.